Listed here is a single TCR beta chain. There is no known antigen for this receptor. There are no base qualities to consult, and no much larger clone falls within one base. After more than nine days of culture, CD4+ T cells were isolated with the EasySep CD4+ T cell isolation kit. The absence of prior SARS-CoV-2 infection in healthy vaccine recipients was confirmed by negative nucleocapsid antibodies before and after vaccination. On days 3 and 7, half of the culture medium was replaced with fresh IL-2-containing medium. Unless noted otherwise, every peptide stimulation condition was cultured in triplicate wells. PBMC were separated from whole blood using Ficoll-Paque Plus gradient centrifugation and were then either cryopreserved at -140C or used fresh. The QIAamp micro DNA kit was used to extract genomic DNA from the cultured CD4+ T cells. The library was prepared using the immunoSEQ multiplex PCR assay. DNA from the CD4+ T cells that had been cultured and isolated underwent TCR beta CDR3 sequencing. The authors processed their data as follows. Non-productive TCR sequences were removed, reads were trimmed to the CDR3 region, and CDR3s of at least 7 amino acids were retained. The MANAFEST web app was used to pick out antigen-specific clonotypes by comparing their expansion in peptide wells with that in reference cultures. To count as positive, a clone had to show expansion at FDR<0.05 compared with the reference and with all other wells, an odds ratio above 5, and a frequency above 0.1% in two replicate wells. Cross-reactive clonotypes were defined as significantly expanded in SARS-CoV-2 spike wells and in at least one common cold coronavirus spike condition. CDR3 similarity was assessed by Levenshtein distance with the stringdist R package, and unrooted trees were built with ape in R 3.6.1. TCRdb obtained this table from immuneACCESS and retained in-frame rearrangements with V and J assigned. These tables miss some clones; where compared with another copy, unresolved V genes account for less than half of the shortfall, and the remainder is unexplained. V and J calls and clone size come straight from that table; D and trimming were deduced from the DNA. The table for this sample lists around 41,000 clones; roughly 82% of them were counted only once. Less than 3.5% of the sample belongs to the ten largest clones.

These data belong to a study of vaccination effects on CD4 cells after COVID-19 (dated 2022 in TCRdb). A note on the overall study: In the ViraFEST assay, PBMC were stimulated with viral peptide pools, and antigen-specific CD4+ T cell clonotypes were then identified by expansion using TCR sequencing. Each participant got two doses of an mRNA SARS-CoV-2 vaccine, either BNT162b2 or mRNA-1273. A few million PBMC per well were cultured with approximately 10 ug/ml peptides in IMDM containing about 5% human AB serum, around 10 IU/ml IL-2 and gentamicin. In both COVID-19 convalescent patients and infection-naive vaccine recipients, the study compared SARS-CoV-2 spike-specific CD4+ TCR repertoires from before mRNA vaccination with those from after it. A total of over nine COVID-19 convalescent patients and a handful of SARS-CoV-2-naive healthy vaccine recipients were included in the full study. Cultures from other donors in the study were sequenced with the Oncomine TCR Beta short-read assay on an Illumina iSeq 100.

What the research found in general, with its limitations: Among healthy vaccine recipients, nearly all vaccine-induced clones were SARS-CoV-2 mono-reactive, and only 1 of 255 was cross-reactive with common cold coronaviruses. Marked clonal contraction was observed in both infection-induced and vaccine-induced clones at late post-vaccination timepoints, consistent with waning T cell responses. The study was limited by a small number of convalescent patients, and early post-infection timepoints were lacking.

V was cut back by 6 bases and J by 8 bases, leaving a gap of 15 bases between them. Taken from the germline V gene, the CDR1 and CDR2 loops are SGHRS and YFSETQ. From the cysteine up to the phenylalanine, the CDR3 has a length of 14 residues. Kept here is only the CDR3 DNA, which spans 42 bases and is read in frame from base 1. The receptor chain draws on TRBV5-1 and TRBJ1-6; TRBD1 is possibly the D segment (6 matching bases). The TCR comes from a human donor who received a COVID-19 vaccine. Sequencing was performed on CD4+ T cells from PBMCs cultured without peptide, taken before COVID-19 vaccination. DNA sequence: TGCGCCAGCAAAACGGGCCAGGGGTATTCACCCCTCCACTTT. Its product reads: CASKTGQGYSPLHF.